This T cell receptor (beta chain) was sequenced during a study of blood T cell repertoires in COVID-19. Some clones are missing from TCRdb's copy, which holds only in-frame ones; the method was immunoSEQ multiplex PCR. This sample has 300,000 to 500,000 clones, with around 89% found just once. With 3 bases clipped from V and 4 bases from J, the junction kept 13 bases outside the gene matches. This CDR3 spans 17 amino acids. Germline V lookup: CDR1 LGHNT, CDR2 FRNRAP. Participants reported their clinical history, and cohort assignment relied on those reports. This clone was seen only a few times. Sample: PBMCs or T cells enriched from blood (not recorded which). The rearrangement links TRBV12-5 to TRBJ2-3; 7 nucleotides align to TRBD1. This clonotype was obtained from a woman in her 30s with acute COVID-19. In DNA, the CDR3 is TGTGCTAGTGGTTTCTCCGGGACAGACTCTCTCGCAGATACGCAGTATTTT. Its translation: CASGFSGTDSLADTQYF.